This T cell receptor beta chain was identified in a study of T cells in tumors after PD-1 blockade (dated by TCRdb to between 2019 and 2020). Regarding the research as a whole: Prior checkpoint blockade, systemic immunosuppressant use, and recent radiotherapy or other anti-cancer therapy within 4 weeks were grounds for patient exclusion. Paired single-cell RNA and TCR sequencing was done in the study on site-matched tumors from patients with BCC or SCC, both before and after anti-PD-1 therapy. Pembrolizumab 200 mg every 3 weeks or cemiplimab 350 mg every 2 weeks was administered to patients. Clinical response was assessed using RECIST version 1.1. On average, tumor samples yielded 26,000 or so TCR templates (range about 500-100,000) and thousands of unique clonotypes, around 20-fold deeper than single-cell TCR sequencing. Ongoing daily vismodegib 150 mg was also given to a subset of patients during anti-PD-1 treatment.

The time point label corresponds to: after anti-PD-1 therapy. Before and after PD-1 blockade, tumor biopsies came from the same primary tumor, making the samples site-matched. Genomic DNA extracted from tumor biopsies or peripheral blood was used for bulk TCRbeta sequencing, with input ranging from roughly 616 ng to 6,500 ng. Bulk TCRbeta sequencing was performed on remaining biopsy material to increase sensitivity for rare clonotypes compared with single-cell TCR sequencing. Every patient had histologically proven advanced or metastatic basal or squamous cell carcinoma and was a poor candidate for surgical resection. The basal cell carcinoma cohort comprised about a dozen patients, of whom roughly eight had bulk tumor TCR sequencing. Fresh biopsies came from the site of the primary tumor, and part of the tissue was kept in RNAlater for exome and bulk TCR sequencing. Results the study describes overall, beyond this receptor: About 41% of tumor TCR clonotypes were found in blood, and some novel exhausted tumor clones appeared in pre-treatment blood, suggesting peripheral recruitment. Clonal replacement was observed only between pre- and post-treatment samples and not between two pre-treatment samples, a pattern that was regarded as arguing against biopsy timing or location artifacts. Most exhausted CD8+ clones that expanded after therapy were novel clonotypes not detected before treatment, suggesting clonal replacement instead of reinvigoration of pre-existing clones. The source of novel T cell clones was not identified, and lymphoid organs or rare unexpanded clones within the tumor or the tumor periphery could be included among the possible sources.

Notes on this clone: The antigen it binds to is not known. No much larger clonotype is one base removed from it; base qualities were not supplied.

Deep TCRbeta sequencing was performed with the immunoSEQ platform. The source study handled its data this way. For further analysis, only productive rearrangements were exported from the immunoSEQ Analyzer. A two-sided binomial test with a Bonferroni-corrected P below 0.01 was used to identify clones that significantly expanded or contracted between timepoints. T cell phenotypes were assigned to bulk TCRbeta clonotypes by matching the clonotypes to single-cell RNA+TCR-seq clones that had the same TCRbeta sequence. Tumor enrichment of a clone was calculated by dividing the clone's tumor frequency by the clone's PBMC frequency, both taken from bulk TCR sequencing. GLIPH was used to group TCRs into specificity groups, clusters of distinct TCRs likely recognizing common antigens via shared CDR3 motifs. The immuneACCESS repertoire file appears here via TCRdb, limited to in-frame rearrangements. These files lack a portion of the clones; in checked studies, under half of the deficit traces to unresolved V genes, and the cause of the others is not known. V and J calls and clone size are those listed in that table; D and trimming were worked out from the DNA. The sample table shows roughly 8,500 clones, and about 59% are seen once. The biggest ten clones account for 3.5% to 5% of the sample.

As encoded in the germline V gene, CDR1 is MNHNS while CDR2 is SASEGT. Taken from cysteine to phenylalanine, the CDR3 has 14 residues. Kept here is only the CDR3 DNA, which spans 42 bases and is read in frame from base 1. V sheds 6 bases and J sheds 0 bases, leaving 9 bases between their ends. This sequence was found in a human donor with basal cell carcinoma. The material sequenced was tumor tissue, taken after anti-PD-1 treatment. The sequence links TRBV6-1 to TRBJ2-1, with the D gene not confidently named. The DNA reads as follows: TGTGCCAGCAGCGATGAAGGCTCCTACAATGAGCAGTTCTTC. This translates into CASSDEGSYNEQFF.